Listed below are T cell receptor beta chains from one sample, sequenced in a study of graft-versus-host responses after intestinal transplantation. Data came from immunoSEQ multiplex PCR; TCRdb stores just in-frame clones and leaves some out. The sample lists about 54,000 clones, about 89% occurring once. Here the sequenced sample was PBMCs, taken 650 to 670 days after intestinal transplant. These receptors originate from a human patient who received an intestinal transplant, so some T cells may come from the graft donor. Each CDR3 is given with its conserved first and last residue. The D gene is left open where the match is weak.

D | J | V | CDR3 | DNA
. | TRBJ2-5 | TRBV11-2 | CASSSVETQYF | TGTGCCAGCAGCTCCGTAGAGACCCAGTACTTC
. | TRBJ2-3 | TRBV7-2 | CASSLRLTDTQYF | TGTGCCAGCAGCTTAAGGCTCACAGATACGCAGTATTTT
. | TRBJ1-6 | TRBV11-2 | CASSLDWKVLSPLHF | TGTGCCAGCAGCTTAGATTGGAAGGTTCTATCACCCCTCCACTTT
. | TRBJ1-1 | TRBV19 | CASSPTGNTEAFF | TGTGCCAGTAGTCCGACAGGGAACACTGAAGCTTTCTTT
TRBD1 | TRBJ1-3 | TRBV6-1 | CASSEVGGTGLIPDTIYF | TGTGCCAGCAGTGAAGTAGGCGGGACAGGACTAATTCCAGACACCATATATTTT
TRBD1 | TRBJ2-1 | TRBV19 | CASIGGQGAHLSYNEQFF | TGTGCCAGTATTGGGGGACAGGGGGCGCATCTGTCCTACAATGAGCAGTTCTTC
. | TRBJ1-1 | TRBV5-6 | CASSWVAGAFF | TGTGCCAGCAGCTGGGTTGCGGGCGCTTTCTTT
. | TRBJ1-3 | TRBV5-1 | CASSGTALSSGNTIYF | TGCGCCAGCAGCGGAACAGCGTTGAGCTCTGGAAACACCATATATTTT
. | TRBJ2-2 | TRBV2 | CASSEEGPGELFF | TGTGCCAGCAGTGAGGAGGGGCCCGGGGAGCTGTTTTTT
. | TRBJ1-4 | TRBV11-2 | CATTKGGTTNEKLFF | TGTGCCACCACCAAGGGTGGGACTACTAATGAAAAACTGTTTTTT
. | TRBJ2-7 | TRBV20-1 | CSAGLAMEQYF | TGCAGTGCTGGACTCGCTATGGAGCAGTACTTC
. | TRBJ2-7 | TRBV14 | CASSQEGYEQYF | TGTGCCAGCAGCCAAGAAGGATACGAGCAGTACTTC